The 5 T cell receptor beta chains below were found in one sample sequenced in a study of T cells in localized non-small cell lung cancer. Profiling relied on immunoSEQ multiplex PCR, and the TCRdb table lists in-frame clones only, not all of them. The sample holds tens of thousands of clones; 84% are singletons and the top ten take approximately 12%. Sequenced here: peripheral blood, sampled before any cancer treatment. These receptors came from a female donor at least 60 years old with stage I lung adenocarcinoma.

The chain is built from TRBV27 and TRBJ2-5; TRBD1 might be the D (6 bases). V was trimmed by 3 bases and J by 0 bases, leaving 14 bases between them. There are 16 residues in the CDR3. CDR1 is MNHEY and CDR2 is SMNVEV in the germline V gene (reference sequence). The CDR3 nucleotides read TGTGCCAGCAGTTTTGGGCCTAGGGGGTACCAAGAGACCCAGTACTTC. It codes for CASSFGPRGYQETQYF.

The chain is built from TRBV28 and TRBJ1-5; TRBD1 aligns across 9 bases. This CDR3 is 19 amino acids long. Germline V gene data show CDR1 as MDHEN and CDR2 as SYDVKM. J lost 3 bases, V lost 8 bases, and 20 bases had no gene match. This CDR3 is CASEGVKARDRATNQPQHF. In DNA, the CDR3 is TGTGCCAGCGAGGGTGTAAAGGCCCGGGACAGGGCTACCAATCAGCCCCAGCATTTT.

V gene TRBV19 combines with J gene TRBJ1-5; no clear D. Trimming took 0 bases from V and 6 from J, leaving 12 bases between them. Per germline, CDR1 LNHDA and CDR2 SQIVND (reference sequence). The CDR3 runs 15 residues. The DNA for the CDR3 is TGTGCCAGTAGTATAGATCAATCGTTTCGTCAGCCCCAGCATTTT. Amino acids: CASSIDQSFRQPQHF.

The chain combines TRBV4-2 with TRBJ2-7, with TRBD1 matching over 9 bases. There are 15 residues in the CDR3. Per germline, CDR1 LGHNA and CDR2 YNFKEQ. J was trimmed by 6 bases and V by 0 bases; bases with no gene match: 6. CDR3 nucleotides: TGTGCCAGCAGCCAAGATTTGGGGACAGGGTCCGAGCAGTACTTC. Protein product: CASSQDLGTGSEQYF.

The DNA for the CDR3 is TGTGCCAGCAGCGCCGGGACAGGGGTCGGAGGGGGCTATGGCTACACCTTC. Translating gives CASSAGTGVGGGYGYTF. The chain is built from TRBV7-9 and TRBJ1-2, with 10 bases that match TRBD1. The junction had 13 bases not matched to a gene; V was cut back by 5 bases and J by 4 bases. CDR1 and CDR2 from the germline V gene are SEHNR and FQNEAQ (reference sequence). The CDR3 covers 17 residues.